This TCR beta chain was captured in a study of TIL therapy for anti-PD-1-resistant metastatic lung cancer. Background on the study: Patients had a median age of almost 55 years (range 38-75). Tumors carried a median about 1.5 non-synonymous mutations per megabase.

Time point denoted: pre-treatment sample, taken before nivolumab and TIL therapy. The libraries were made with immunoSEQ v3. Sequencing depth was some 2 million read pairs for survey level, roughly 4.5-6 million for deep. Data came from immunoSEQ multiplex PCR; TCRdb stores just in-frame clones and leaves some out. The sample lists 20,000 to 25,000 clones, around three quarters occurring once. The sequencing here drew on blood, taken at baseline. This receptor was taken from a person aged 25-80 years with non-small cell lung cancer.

CDR3 nucleotide sequence: TGTGCCAGCAGCTTCGGGGGGCCGGATAGCAATCAGCCCCAGCATTTT. The encoded protein is CASSFGGPDSNQPQHF. The V gene is TRBV5-4, the J gene TRBJ1-5; perhaps TRBD1 as D (6 bases). Looked up from germline, CDR1 is SGHNT and CDR2 is YYREEE (reference sequence). The V end lost 2 bases, the J end lost 0 bases, and 12 bases lay between the germline ends. This CDR3 is built from 16 residues.